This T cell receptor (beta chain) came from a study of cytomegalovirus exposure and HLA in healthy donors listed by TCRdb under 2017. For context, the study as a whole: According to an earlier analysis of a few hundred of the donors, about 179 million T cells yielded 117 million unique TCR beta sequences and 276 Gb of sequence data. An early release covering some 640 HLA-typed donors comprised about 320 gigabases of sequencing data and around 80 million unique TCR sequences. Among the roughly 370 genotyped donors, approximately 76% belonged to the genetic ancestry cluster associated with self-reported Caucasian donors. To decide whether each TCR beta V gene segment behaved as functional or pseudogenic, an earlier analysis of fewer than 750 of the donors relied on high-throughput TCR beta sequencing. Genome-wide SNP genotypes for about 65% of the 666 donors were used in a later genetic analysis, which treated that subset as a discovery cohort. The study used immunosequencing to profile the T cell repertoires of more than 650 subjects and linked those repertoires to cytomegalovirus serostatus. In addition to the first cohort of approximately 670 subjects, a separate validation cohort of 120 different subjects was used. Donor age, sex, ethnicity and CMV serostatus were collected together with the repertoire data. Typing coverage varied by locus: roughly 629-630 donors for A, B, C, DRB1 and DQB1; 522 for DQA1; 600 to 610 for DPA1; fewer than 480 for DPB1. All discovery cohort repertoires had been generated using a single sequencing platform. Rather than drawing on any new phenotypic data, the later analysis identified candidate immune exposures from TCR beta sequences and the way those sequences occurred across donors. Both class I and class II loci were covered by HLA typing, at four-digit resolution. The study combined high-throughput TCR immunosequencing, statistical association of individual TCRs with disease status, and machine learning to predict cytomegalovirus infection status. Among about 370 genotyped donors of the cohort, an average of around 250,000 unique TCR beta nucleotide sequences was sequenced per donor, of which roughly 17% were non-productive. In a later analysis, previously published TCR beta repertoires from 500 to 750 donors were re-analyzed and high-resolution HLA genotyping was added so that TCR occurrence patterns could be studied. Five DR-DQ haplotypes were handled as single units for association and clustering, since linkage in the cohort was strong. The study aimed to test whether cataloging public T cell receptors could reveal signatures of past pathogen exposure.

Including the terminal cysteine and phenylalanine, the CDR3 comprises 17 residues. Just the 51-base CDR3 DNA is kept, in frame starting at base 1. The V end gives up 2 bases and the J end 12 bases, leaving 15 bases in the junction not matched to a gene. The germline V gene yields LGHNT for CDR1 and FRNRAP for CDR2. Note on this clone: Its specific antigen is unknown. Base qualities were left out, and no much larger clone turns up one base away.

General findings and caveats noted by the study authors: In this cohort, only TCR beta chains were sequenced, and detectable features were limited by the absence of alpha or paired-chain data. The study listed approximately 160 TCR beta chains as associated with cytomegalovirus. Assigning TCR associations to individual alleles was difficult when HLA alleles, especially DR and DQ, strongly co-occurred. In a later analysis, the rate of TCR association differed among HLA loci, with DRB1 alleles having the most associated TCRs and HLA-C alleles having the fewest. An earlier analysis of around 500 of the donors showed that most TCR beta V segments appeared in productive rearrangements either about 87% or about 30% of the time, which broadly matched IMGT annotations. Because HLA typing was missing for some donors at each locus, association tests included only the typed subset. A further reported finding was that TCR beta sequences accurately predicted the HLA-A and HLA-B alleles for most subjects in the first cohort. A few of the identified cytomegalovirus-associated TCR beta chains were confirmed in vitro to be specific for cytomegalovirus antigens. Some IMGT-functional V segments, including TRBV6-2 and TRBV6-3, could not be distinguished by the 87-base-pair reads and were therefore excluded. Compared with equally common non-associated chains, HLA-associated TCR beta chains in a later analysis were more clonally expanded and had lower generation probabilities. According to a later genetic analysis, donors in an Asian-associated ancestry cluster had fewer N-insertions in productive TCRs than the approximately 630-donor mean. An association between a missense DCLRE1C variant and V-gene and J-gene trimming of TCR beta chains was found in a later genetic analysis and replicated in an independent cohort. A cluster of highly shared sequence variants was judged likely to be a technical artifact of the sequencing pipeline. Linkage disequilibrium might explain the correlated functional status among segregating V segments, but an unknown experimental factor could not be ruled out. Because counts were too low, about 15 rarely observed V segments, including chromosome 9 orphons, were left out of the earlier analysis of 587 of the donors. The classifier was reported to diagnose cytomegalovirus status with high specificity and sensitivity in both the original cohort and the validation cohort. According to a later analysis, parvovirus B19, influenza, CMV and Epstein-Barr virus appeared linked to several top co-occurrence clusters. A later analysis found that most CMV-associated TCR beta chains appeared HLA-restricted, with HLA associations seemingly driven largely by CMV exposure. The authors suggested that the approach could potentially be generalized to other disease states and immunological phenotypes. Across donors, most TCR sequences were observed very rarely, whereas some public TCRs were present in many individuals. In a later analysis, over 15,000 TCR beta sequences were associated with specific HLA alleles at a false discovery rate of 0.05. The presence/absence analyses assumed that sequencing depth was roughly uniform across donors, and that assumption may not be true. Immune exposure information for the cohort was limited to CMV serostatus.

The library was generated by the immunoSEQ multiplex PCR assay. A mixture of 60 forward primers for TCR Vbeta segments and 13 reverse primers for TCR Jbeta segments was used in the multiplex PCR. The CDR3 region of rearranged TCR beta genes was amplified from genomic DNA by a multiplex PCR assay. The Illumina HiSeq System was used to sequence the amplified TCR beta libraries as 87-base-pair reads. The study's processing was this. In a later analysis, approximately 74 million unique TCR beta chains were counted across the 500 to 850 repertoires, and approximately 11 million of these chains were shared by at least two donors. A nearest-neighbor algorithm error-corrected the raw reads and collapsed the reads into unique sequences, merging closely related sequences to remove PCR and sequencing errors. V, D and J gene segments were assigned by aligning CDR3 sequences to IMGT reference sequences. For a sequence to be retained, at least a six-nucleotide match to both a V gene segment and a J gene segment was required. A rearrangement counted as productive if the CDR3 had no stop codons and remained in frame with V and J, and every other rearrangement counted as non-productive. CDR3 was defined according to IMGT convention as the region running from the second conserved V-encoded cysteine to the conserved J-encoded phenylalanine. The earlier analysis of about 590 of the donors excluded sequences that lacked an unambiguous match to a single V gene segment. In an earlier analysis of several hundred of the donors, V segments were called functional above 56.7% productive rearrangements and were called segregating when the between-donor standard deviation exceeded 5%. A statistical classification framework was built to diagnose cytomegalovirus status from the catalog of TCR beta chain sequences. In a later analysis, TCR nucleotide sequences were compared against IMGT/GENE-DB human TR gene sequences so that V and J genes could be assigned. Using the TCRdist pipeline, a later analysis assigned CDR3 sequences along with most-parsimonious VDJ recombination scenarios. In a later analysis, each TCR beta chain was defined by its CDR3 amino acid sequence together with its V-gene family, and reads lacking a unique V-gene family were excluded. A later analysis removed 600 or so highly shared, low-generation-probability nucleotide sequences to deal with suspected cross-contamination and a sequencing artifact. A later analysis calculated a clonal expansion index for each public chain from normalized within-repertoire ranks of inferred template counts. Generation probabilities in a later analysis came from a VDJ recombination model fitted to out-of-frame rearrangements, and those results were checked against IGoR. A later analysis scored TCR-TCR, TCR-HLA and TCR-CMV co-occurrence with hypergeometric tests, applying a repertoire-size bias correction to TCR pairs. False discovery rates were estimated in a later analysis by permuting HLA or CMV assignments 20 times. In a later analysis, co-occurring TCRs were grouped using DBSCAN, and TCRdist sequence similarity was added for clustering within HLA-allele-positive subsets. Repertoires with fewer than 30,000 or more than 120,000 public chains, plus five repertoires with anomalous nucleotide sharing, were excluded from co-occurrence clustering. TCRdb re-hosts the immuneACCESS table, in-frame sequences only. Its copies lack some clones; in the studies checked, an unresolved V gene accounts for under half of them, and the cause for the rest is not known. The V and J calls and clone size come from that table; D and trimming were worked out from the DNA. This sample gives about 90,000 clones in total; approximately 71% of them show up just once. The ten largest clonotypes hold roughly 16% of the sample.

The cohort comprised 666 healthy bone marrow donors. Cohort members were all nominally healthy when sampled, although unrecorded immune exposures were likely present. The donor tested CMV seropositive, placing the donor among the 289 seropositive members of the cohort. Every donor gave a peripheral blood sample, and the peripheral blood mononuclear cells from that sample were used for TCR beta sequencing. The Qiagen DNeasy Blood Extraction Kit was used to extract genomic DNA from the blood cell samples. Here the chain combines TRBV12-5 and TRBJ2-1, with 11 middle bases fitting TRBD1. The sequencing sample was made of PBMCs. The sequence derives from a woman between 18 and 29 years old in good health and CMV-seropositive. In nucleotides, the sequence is TGTGCTAGTGGTTTGTTAATCCCGGGACAGGGGGGCCTTGGGCAGTTCTTC. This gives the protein CASGLLIPGQGGLGQFF. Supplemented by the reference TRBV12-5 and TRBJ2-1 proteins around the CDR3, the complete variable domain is DARVTQTPRHKVTEMGQEVTMRCQPILGHNTVFWYRQTMMQGLELLAYFRNRAPLDDSGMPKDRFSAEMPDATLATLKIQPSEPRDSAVYFCASGLLIPGQGGLGQFFGPGTRLTVL.